This T cell receptor (beta chain) was found in a study of radiotherapy plus CTLA-4 blockade in lung cancer. Using immunoSEQ multiplex PCR, the repertoire was profiled, and TCRdb retains in-frame clones only, with some absent. The sample records 50,000 to 60,000 clones, approximately 80% being singletons. The CDR3 has 14 amino acids. In germline, CDR1 is LNHDA, CDR2 SQIVND (reference sequence). V lost 3 bases to trimming and J lost 7 bases; unmatched junction nucleotides: 7. Sequencing used peripheral blood, obtained from a patient treated with radiotherapy plus ipilimumab. This receptor was taken from a human donor with non-small cell lung cancer whose response to radiotherapy plus ipilimumab could not be evaluated. V gene TRBV19 combines with J gene TRBJ1-2, with 8 bases matching TRBD1. As DNA, the CDR3 is TGTGCCAGTAGTATGTCCAGGGGGCAGGGTGGCTACACCTTC. This codes for CASSMSRGQGGYTF. Drawing the rest from reference TRBV19 and TRBJ1-2, the complete variable domain is DGGITQSPKYLFRKEGQNVTLSCEQNLNHDAMYWYRQDPGQGLRLIYYSQIVNDFQKGDIAEGYSVSREKKESFPLTVTSAQKNPTAFYLCASSMSRGQGGYTFGSGTRLTVV.